This T cell receptor (beta chain) is drawn from a study of tumor-infiltrating lymphocytes in primary liver carcinoma (dated by TCRdb to the late 2010s). Study-wide context: Of the five patients, three men and two women aged 30 to 69 years, four had hepatocellular carcinoma and one had combined HCC and intrahepatic cholangiocarcinoma. The five patients had tumors of stage T1-T3 N0M0, with maximum diameters ranging from roughly 4.2 to 10 cm. To link TCRbeta repertoire diversity to the local molecular phenotype, the 20 to 30 tumor region samples were profiled with Agilent mRNA microarrays. Each sample produced about 3.5 to 7.13 million productive TCRbeta reads, and read depth showed no significant difference between tissue types. A total of around 35 specimens from 5 patients went through TCRbeta repertoire sequencing, namely 25 tumor regions, 5 adjacent noncancerous liver tissues and 5 peripheral blood samples. The study combined TCRbeta repertoire sequencing, expression microarrays and whole-exome sequencing across five regions of each liver tumor, with adjacent normal tissue and blood. High reproducibility was observed for the technical replicate repertoires, with mean shared-clone rates approximately 0.9 and correlation coefficients above 0.98. Paper-wide results and their limitations: Only about 8-24% of top clones were found in all five regions of a tumor, suggesting spatial heterogeneity of tumor-infiltrating T cells. Pairs of tumor regions showed greater repertoire overlap (mean around 35%) than tumor-adjacent pairs (approximately 17%) or tumor-blood pairs (around 15%), which is consistent with antigen-driven expansion. A significantly larger repertoire fraction was made up by the top 250 clones in tumors than in blood (p = 0.039). Because only the TCR beta chain was sequenced and unpaired alpha chains were not captured, true repertoire diversity is likely underestimated. Bulk unsorted samples precluded comparing CD4+ and CD8+ T cell repertoires. Only five patients were included in the study, and the authors note that the findings should be validated in a larger study.

Comment on this clonotype: Its recognized antigen is unknown. It has no much larger one-base neighbor in the sample; base qualities were not kept.

Without any cell sorting, total RNA and DNA were co-extracted from about 21-30 mg of bulk tissue using the AllPrep DNA/RNA mini kit. Between late 2015 and March 2016, 5 or 6 patients in China with histopathologically diagnosed primary liver carcinoma had their tumors surgically resected. Patients had chronic HBV infection and were treatment-naive at sampling. Five spatially separated regions were sampled from each tumor: the superior, inferior, left-lateral and right-lateral poles, plus the tumor centre. According to histology, viable tumor cells made up more than 90% of every tumor sample. Pieces of fresh tumor and adjacent tissue were cut in half, with one half kept in RNAlater at -80 degrees C and the other half sent for histology. TCRbeta-specific cDNA was reverse-transcribed from roughly 500 ng total RNA using a constant-region primer and ProtoScript II reverse transcriptase. The TCRbeta libraries were prepared through three rounds of nested multiplex PCR following a slightly modified ARM-PCR procedure. Multiplex TRBV1-TRBV30 forward primers and a Cbeta reverse primer were used in the first two PCR rounds, each of which was run for roughly 9 cycles. Sample barcodes and Illumina adapters were added in a final 25-cycle PCR using Deep VentR polymerase. Before sequencing, amplicons of 200-500 bp were gel-purified using a QIAquick gel extraction kit. An Illumina HiSeq 2500 was used to sequence the TCRbeta amplicons with 250-bp paired-end reads. Per the original workflow: Reads were quality-trimmed with Trimmomatic v0.33, and paired reads were merged with FLASH v1.2.11 to recover full CDR3 sequences. V, D and J germline segments were assigned to the rearranged TCRbeta sequences by MiGEC v1.2.1b. Clonotype statistics and Shannon-Wiener diversity indices were calculated with VDJtools v1.0.0. Except for diversity analysis, only the 250 most abundant clonotypes of each sample were used in subsequent analyses to reduce sampling bias. TCRdb reran the public reads through fastp at Q25 and MiXCR, keeping productive beta chains. CDR3 protein sequences are deduplicated, and each keeps its most common genes and DNA. These V and J calls rely on TCRdb rather than the paper's analysis. The sample includes 95,000 to 100,000 distinct CDR3 sequences, with 65% to 75% observed a single time. Jointly, the top ten make up 12% of the sample.

V and J lose 6 bases and 0 bases, and a span of 9 bases separates them. Sequences MNHNS (CDR1) and SASEGT (CDR2) are obtained from the germline V gene. Counted from cysteine to phenylalanine, this CDR3 has 13 amino acids. Left in the record is the CDR3 DNA by itself, 39 bases read in frame from the first base. The chain uses TRBV6-1 and TRBJ2-7, with TRBD2 as a weak D call on 5 bases. Sequencing used liver tumor tissue from sampling region 2. The cell subset or site label of this sample denotes: tumor region T2, inferior pole. This TCR was recovered from a woman aged 60-75 years with primary liver carcinoma and hepatitis B virus infection. The CDR3 region reads CASSVRDSYEQYF. The DNA reads as follows: TGTGCCAGCAGCGTCCGGGACTCCTACGAGCAGTACTTC.